Listed below are T cell receptor beta chains from one sample, sequenced in a study of graft-versus-host responses after intestinal transplantation. The protocol was immunoSEQ multiplex PCR, while the TCRdb copy is restricted to in-frame clones and leaves out a portion. The data hold over 15,000 clones, with 80% to 95% observed a single time. The sequencing here drew on PBMCs, taken 357 days after transplant. The receptor set was obtained from a human patient who received an intestinal transplant, so some T cells may come from the graft donor. Both conserved end residues are part of each CDR3. A D gene is named only where the DNA matches it firmly. Clone size is stated in some rows and not others, as once, few, many or a class when expanded.

v_call	j_call	cdr3_length	d_call	clone_size	cdr3_nt	cdr3_aa
TRBV29-1	TRBJ1-1	13	-	-	TGCAGCGTTGAAGAGGGGGCTGGTACTGAAGCTTTCTTT	CSVEEGAGTEAFF
TRBV7-2	TRBJ2-1	15	TRBD2	-	TGTGCCAGCAGCTTAGAGAGCGGGGGGCCCCAAGAGCAGTTCTTC	CASSLESGGPQEQFF
TRBV23-1	TRBJ2-7	16	-	-	TGCGCCAGCAGTCAATCAGGGGGACACCTTACCTACGAGCAGTACTTC	CASSQSGGHLTYEQYF
TRBV4-1	TRBJ1-2	15	TRBD1	-	TGCGCCAGCAGCCGGACAGGGGGCGAAATCTATGGCTACACCTTC	CASSRTGGEIYGYTF
TRBV21-1	TRBJ2-1	17	-	-	TGTGCCAGCAGCTTTGGATTAGCTACACCTTCCGACAATGAGCAGTTCTTC	CASSFGLATPSDNEQFF
TRBV19	TRBJ1-1	14	-	-	TGTGCCAGTAGTATAGAGGGGCGTGGGACTGAAGCTTTCTTT	CASSIEGRGTEAFF
TRBV6-1	TRBJ2-7	11	-	once	TGTGCCAGCAGTACCTACTACGAGCAGTACTTC	CASSTYYEQYF
TRBV6-5	TRBJ1-5	13	-	-	TGTGCCAGCAGCTCCTGGGGTGATCAGCCCCAGCATTTT	CASSSWGDQPQHF
TRBV4-1	TRBJ1-6	15	-	-	TGCGCCAGCAGCCAGAATTCGGCCCATAATTCACCCCTCCACTTT	CASSQNSAHNSPLHF
TRBV9	TRBJ2-7	13	TRBD2	-	TGTGCCAGCAGCGTAGCGGGAGGGGGTGAGCAGTACTTC	CASSVAGGGEQYF
TRBV4-2	TRBJ1-5	13	-	-	TGTGCCAGCAGCCAGGGGATCAATCAGTCCCAGCATTTT	CASSQGINQSQHF
TRBV6-6	TRBJ1-5	14	-	-	TGTGCCAGCAGTTACTCAGGGGGCAATCAGCCCCAGCATTTT	CASSYSGGNQPQHF
TRBV6-5	TRBJ1-6	15	-	-	TGTGCCAGCAGTTACTCAGGGGCAGGAGACCTTCCCCTCCACTTT	CASSYSGAGDLPLHF
TRBV29-1	TRBJ2-1	14	-	-	TGCAGCGTTGAAGAGGGCGGGACCTACAATGAGCAGTTCTTC	CSVEEGGTYNEQFF
TRBV11-2	TRBJ1-4	15	TRBD1	-	TGTGCCAGCAGCTTCCCCGGGACAGGAAATGAAAAACTGTTTTTT	CASSFPGTGNEKLFF
TRBV6-5	TRBJ1-1	13	TRBD1	-	TGTGCCAGCACGGGACAGGGGAACACTGAAGCTTTCTTT	CASTGQGNTEAFF
TRBV4-1	TRBJ2-4	20	TRBD1	-	TGCGCCAGCAGCCAAGAGGGCAGGGGGAGACTGGGCCTAGCCAAAAACATTCAGTACTTC	CASSQEGRGRLGLAKNIQYF
TRBV6-1	TRBJ2-2	16	TRBD1	-	TGTGCCAGCAGTGACCCAGGACAGGGCCACACCGGGGAGCTGTTTTTT	CASSDPGQGHTGELFF
TRBV11-3	TRBJ2-7	17	TRBD2	-	TGTGCCAGCAGCTCGCTACACTGGACTAGCGGGGACAACGAGCAGTACTTC	CASSSLHWTSGDNEQYF
TRBV18	TRBJ2-1	18	TRBD1	-	TGTGCCAGCTCACCACCCTTCAGGCCGGGACAGGGAAATAATGAGCAGTTCTTC	CASSPPFRPGQGNNEQFF
TRBV7-9	TRBJ2-7	15	-	-	TGTGCCAGCAGCTCACTGACAGGAGCTCTCTACGAGCAGTACTTC	CASSSLTGALYEQYF
TRBV6-6	TRBJ2-7	13	-	-	TGTGCCAGCAGTTTAAAGGGTACCTACGAGCAGTACTTC	CASSLKGTYEQYF
TRBV25-1	TRBJ2-2	13	-	-	TGTGCCAGCAGAGAACAGGGTGCCGGGGAGCTGTTTTTT	CASREQGAGELFF
TRBV6-5	TRBJ1-6	14	-	-	TGTGCCAGCAGGCGATTCTTCGGCAATTCACCCCTCCACTTT	CASRRFFGNSPLHF
TRBV2	TRBJ2-7	13	TRBD2	-	TGTGCCAGCAGCCTAGCGGGGTCATACGAGCAGTACTTC	CASSLAGSYEQYF
TRBV6-5	TRBJ2-5	15	TRBD1	-	TGTGCCGTCAAGGCAGGGGGAATACCACAAGAGACCCAGTACTTC	CAVKAGGIPQETQYF
TRBV2	TRBJ2-5	13	-	-	TGTGCCAGCAGTCCCCGACAAGGGGAGACCCAGTACTTC	CASSPRQGETQYF
TRBV12-2	TRBJ1-5	14	-	-	TGTGCAAGTCGCCCCCGAGGGAGCTATCAGCCCCAGCATTTT	CASRPRGSYQPQHF
TRBV25-1	TRBJ1-1	14	-	-	TGTGCCAGCAGTGACACAGGGAAAATTGCTGAAGCTTTCTTT	CASSDTGKIAEAFF
TRBV18	TRBJ2-7	15	-	-	TGTGCCAGCTCACTATGGGGACAAAGCTCCTACGAGCAGTACTTC	CASSLWGQSSYEQYF
TRBV21-1	TRBJ2-1	14	-	-	TGTGCCAGTAAAATTGGCGGAGCATACAATGAGCAGTTCTTC	CASKIGGAYNEQFF
TRBV4-1	TRBJ2-2	16	TRBD2	-	TGCGCCAGCAGCCAAGACCCCAGCGGGAGGGCCGGGGAGCTGTTTTTT	CASSQDPSGRAGELFF
TRBV18	TRBJ1-6	14	-	-	TGTGCCAGCTCCCCAAGAGGGGATGGAACACCCCTCCACTTT	CASSPRGDGTPLHF
TRBV25-1	TRBJ1-3	18	-	-	TGTGCCAGCAGTGTATTCGGTCCGGGACACGGGTCTGGAAACACCATATATTTT	CASSVFGPGHGSGNTIYF
TRBV7-2	TRBJ2-5	17	TRBD2	-	TGTGCCAGCAGCATCCTAGCGGGCCAGGTGCCGACGGAGACCCAGTACTTC	CASSILAGQVPTETQYF
TRBV6-4	TRBJ2-1	13	-	-	TGTGCCAGCAGTGAAGGTAGCGCTGATGAGCAGTTCTTC	CASSEGSADEQFF
TRBV27	TRBJ2-1	11	-	-	TGTGCCAGCAGTTTAGGCGATGAGCAGTTCTTC	CASSLGDEQFF
TRBV5-1	TRBJ2-3	16	TRBD2	-	TGCGCCAGCAGCTTGTTAGCGGGAGGCCCCACAGATACGCAGTATTTT	CASSLLAGGPTDTQYF
TRBV27	TRBJ2-1	13	-	-	TGTGCCAGCAGTTTATGGCCGCCGAAACTACAGTTCTTC	CASSLWPPKLQFF
TRBV7-3	TRBJ2-7	13	TRBD1	-	TGTGCCAGCAGCCTGACACAGGGGAACGAGCAGTACTTC	CASSLTQGNEQYF
TRBV6-1	TRBJ2-2	17	-	once	TGTGCCAGCAGTGAATTGTGGGGATATCGGGACACCGGGGAGCTGTTTTTT	CASSELWGYRDTGELFF
TRBV5-1	TRBJ2-3	15	TRBD2	-	TGCGCCAGCAGCTGGACTAGCGGGGGGGCAGATACGCAGTATTTT	CASSWTSGGADTQYF
TRBV7-2	TRBJ2-3	16	TRBD2	-	TGTGCCAGCAGCTGGACTAGCGGGGGGGCCACAGATACGCAGTATTTT	CASSWTSGGATDTQYF
TRBV28	TRBJ2-7	12	-	-	TGTGCCAGCAGGGACACTGACTACGAGCAGTACTTC	CASRDTDYEQYF
TRBV6-5	TRBJ1-3	15	-	-	TGTGCCAGCAGTTTAACAGGCGGCTCTGGAAACACCATATATTTT	CASSLTGGSGNTIYF
TRBV6-4	TRBJ2-2	13	-	-	TGTGCCAGCAGTGACGGGAGCACCGGGGAGCTGTTTTTT	CASSDGSTGELFF
TRBV11-2	TRBJ2-7	14	TRBD1	-	TGTGCCAGCAGCCCGGACAGGTCTTCCTACGAGCAGTACTTC	CASSPDRSSYEQYF
TRBV5-1	TRBJ1-2	14	-	-	TGCGCCAGCAGCTTGGTCGCGCTAGAGGGTGGCTACACCTTC	CASSLVALEGGYTF
TRBV7-9	TRBJ2-7	17	TRBD1	-	TGTGCCAGCAGCTTAAAGCGGAAGGGACAGGTCGCGGACGAGCAGTACTTC	CASSLKRKGQVADEQYF
TRBV9	TRBJ1-4	14	-	-	TGTGCCAGCAGCCCGACAGGCGGGGAAGAAAAACTGTTTTTT	CASSPTGGEEKLFF
TRBV27	TRBJ1-1	14	TRBD1	-	TGTGCCAGCAGTCTTGACAGGGCTGGCACTGAAGCTTTCTTT	CASSLDRAGTEAFF